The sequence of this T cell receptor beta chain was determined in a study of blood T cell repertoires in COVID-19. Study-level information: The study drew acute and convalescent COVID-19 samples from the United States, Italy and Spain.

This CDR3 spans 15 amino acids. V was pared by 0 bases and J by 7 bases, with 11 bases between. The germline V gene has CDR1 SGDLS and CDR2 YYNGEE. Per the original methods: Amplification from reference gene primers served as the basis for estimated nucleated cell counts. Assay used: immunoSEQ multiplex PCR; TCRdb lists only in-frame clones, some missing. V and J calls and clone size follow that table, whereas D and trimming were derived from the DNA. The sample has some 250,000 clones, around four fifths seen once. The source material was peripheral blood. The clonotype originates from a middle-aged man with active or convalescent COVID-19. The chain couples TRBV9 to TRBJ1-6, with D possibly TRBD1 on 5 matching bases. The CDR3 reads CASSVEGRANSPLHF. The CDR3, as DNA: TGTGCCAGCAGCGTAGAGGGCAGGGCGAATTCACCCCTCCACTTT.